This T cell receptor beta chain is drawn from a study of CD8 T cells in Susac syndrome (dated by TCRdb to between 2019 and 2020). For the wider study: Repertoire sequencing was used to test whether CD8+ T cell activation and differentiation in Susac syndrome was antigen driven. Summary of the overall study and its limitations: The number of individuals in the TCR sequencing and HLA analysis was recognized as being relatively small.

RNA was extracted using the RNeasy kit, and about 0.45 to 1 ug of the RNA was reverse transcribed with random hexamers. The immunoSEQ multiplex PCR assay, which covers 54 Vbeta and 13 Jbeta segments, was used to amplify TCR beta CDR3 regions. To correct PCR amplification bias, a synthetic template baseline was used for both primer optimization and computational correction. Per the original workflow: Only productive sequences were kept, with reads annotated to V, D and J genes according to IMGT and analyzed in immunoSEQ Analyzer. Clonality was calculated as one minus the Shannon entropy normalized by log2 of the number of productive unique sequences. For each patient and control, public and private clones were evaluated within the 100 most prevalent clones. A clone was defined as Susac-specific if it was absent from the healthy and MS cohorts, from 1052 published viral clones and from other ImmuneACCESS disease sequences. Using fastp at Q25 and MiXCR, TCRdb reprocessed the public reads and kept productive beta chains. Each entry is one CDR3 protein sequence, shown with its most common DNA and genes. These V and J calls derive from TCRdb rather than the authors' analysis. Counted in this sample were about 200,000 distinct CDR3 sequences; 95% of them appeared once. The ten most abundant clones make up around 0.1% of the sample.

Peripheral blood CD8+ and CD4+ T cells from healthy donors, Susac syndrome patients and multiple sclerosis patients were profiled using high-throughput TCR beta sequencing. Healthy donors were age- and sex-matched controls. Bulk CD8+ and CD4+ T cells were purified by magnetic negative isolation, while CD8+ TEMRA cells were enriched using FACS. Blood was drawn into EDTA tubes, processed within 24 hours, and PBMCs were isolated by density gradient centrifugation. PBMCs intended for TCR sequencing were frozen in liquid nitrogen and were later thawed in a 37 degrees C water bath. Purity of sorted or isolated CD4+, CD8+ and CD8+ TEMRA cells was at least 90%. Points on this clonotype: It lacks a known antigen. Base quality data are lacking; no much larger clone is found one base away.

The clonotype was recovered from a human donor in good health. The sample taken for sequencing was CD4+ T cells from PBMCs.

The bases are TGTGCCAGCAGCCAAACCGCGGGAACCGGGGAGCTGTTTTTT. Translated, it reads CASSQTAGTGELFF. The chain is encoded by TRBV3-1 joined to TRBJ2-2; TRBD2 is a weak D gene call, 6 bases matching. CDR1 LGHDT and CDR2 YNNKEL are derived from the germline V gene (reference sequence). The cysteine opens and the phenylalanine closes a CDR3 of 14 amino acids. Here the CDR3 DNA is all that survives: 42 bases in frame from base 1. V drops 2 bases and J drops 5 bases, leaving 9 bases in between.